The 7 T cell receptor beta chains listed next were all sequenced from one sample in a study of spatial heterogeneity in lung cancer (dated by TCRdb to between 2017 and 2020). The method behind the library was 5' RACE. For sequencing, a NextSeq 500 was employed. The public reads were reanalyzed by TCRdb: fastp trimming at Q25, MiXCR alignment, in-frame beta chains only. Each CDR3 protein appears once, grouped with its most common genes and DNA. This sample is represented by roughly 21,000 distinct CDR3 sequences; about 3.5% of them were singletons. The ten largest make up more than 25% of the sample. The time point tag for this specimen amounts to: sample taken at primary tumor resection. Whole RNA extracted from tumor and nontumor lung tissue, or from cryopreserved PBMC samples, was used for TCR sequencing without cell sorting. This specimen was PBMCs, taken at surgery. These receptors all stem from a female donor with early-stage non-small cell lung cancer.

This clonotype was seen many times. The V and J genes are TRBV11-2 and TRBJ2-5, with D uncertain. Germline CDR1 SGHAT, CDR2 FQNNGV. The CDR3 totals 16 residues. Trimming shortened V by 4 bases and J by 1 base, and 16 bases separated the two germline ends. CDR3 residues: CASSWSLPGPQETQYF. The DNA of the CDR3 is TGTGCCAGCAGCTGGTCGCTTCCCGGGCCCCAAGAGACCCAGTACTTC.

The sample holds many counts of this clonotype. This rearrangement joins TRBV5-1 to TRBJ2-2, with D unclear. Trimming took off 3 bases at V and 2 bases at J, with 2 bases between the two ends. CDR3 length equals 12 residues. Germline V lookup: CDR1 SGHRS, CDR2 YFSETQ. The CDR3 sequence: CASSYNTGELFF. CDR3 nucleotide sequence: TGCGCCAGCAGCTATAACACCGGGGAGCTGTTTTTT.

This clonotype is medium-sized by share. The gene calls are TRBV7-2 and TRBJ1-1, with TRBD1 as a possible D gene (5 bases). Germline V CDR1 and CDR2: SGHTA, FQGNSA. Deletions cut 8 bases from V and 5 bases from J, with 18 bases between. The CDR3 is 14 amino acids. CDR3 loop: CASSPMGGLTEAFF. The CDR3 nucleotides read TGTGCCAGCTCACCGATGGGGGGACTTACTGAAGCTTTCTTT.

The table lists this clonotype with many counts. The J gene is TRBJ2-7, the V gene TRBV2; tentatively, D is TRBD2 (5 bases). From germline, CDR1 is SNHLY and CDR2 FYNNEI. The CDR3 length is 13 residues. V lost 7 bases and J lost 2, with 12 bases in between. The CDR3 DNA is TGTGCCAGCAAACTAGATCCGGCCTACGAGCAGTACTTC. Residues: CASKLDPAYEQYF.

This clonotype has at least ten counts. The chain has TRBV20-1 and TRBJ2-7; 10 bases match TRBD2. With 4 bases clipped from V and 2 bases from J, the junction kept 8 bases outside the gene matches. CDR3 length: 15 amino acids. From germline, CDR1 is DFQATT and CDR2 SNEGSKA (reference sequence). The CDR3 sequence: CSATSTSGQTYEQYF. In DNA form, the CDR3 reads TGCAGTGCTACCTCGACTAGCGGGCAGACCTACGAGCAGTACTTC.

This clonotype showed up many times. This chain joins TRBV5-1 and TRBJ2-7; 7 positions match TRBD2. V dropped 0 bases and J dropped 2; count of bases not matched to a gene: 2. Germline V gene lookup returns CDR1 SGHRS and CDR2 YFSETQ. This CDR3 comprises 14 residues. The CDR3: CASSLGSGPYEQYF. CDR3 nucleotides: TGCGCCAGCAGCTTGGGTAGCGGGCCCTACGAGCAGTACTTC.

Sample share makes this clonotype medium-sized. The CDR3 loop is CASNWGTSTDTQYF. CDR3 in DNA: TGTGCCAGCAATTGGGGGACTAGCACAGATACGCAGTATTTT. The chain couples TRBV7-8 to TRBJ2-3, with D possibly TRBD2 on 6 matching bases. The length of the CDR3 is 14 residues. Trimming left V 7 bases short and J 0 bases short, with 11 bases between. The germline V gene has CDR1 SGHVS and CDR2 FQNEAQ.